One and the same sample provided the 3 T cell receptor beta chains below, sequenced in a study of T cells in localized non-small cell lung cancer. The table came from immunoSEQ multiplex PCR; TCRdb's copy has only in-frame clones and leaves some out. The table records roughly 58,000 clones, roughly 80% of them present only once. Sequencing used PBMCs, obtained before any cancer treatment. Source of these receptors: a man aged 35 to 69 with stage II lung adenocarcinoma.

There are a few counts of this clone. The V and J genes are TRBV29-1 and TRBJ1-1; D possibly corresponds to TRBD1 (6 bases). The CDR3 extends over 14 amino acids. V dropped 1 base and J dropped 3 bases, with 12 bases sitting between them. CDR1 is SQVTM and CDR2 is ANQGSEA in the germline V gene. The CDR3 sequence: CSVEGLGGYTEAFF. The CDR3 nucleotides are TGCAGCGTTGAAGGCCTAGGGGGATACACTGAAGCTTTCTTT.

This clone was seen a single time. The genes are TRBV5-1 and TRBJ1-2, with D possibly matching TRBD1 (6 bases). Germline lookup yields CDR1 SGHRS and CDR2 YFSETQ. CDR3 length: 12 residues. The V end lost 4 bases, the J end lost 7 bases, and 11 bases lay between the germline ends. CDR3 nucleotide sequence: TGCGCCAGCAGCAACTACAGGGTTGGCTACACCTTC. It is translated as CASSNYRVGYTF.

This clone occurred once. The gene calls are TRBV30 and TRBJ1-5, with D possibly matching TRBD1 (5 bases). There are 15 residues in the CDR3. From germline, CDR1 is GTSNPN and CDR2 SVGIG (reference sequence). Trimming cost V 3 bases and J 3 bases, with 15 bases left between them. The CDR3 here is CAWSQQGLVNQPQHF. CDR3 nucleotide sequence: TGTGCCTGGAGCCAGCAGGGTCTAGTCAATCAGCCCCAGCATTTT. The whole variable domain, remainder taken from reference TRBV30 and TRBJ1-5, is SQTIHQWPATLVQPVGSPLSLECTVEGTSNPNLYWYRQAAGRGLQLLFYSVGIGQISSEVPQNLSASRPQDRQFILSSKKLLLSDSGFYLCAWSQQGLVNQPQHFGDGTRLSIL.